This T cell receptor (beta chain) was captured by sequencing in a study of immune evolution from preneoplasia to lung adenocarcinoma. Overall study context: HLA loss of heterozygosity: under 7.5% AIS, 15% MIA, approximately 35% ADC, none AAH. The study, taken as a whole, reports: Normal lung had the highest top T cell clone frequencies. Compared with EGFR-mutant or double wild-type lesions, KRAS-mutant nodules were more clonal.

Germline V gene sequence: CDR1 SGHAT, CDR2 FQNNGV. This CDR3 is built from 14 residues. The V end lost 4 bases, the J end lost 4 bases, and 13 bases lay between the germline ends. This table comes from immunoSEQ multiplex PCR, and its TCRdb copy is limited to in-frame clones, with some not included. Counted here are approximately 6,000 clones, around three quarters occurring once; the ten biggest clones make up around 8%. Patient tissue came from resections in Japan or China, 2014–2017. As concerns this clone: The antigen remains undetermined.

Sequenced: FFPE lung adenocarcinoma in situ tissue. The rearrangement links TRBV11-2 to TRBJ1-2; a weak D match, TRBD1 (5 bases). The TCR comes from an older donor with lung adenocarcinoma. The CDR3 DNA reads TGTGCCAGCAGCTCCACGGGGACCCGCTATGGCTACACCTTC. Its translation is CASSSTGTRYGYTF.